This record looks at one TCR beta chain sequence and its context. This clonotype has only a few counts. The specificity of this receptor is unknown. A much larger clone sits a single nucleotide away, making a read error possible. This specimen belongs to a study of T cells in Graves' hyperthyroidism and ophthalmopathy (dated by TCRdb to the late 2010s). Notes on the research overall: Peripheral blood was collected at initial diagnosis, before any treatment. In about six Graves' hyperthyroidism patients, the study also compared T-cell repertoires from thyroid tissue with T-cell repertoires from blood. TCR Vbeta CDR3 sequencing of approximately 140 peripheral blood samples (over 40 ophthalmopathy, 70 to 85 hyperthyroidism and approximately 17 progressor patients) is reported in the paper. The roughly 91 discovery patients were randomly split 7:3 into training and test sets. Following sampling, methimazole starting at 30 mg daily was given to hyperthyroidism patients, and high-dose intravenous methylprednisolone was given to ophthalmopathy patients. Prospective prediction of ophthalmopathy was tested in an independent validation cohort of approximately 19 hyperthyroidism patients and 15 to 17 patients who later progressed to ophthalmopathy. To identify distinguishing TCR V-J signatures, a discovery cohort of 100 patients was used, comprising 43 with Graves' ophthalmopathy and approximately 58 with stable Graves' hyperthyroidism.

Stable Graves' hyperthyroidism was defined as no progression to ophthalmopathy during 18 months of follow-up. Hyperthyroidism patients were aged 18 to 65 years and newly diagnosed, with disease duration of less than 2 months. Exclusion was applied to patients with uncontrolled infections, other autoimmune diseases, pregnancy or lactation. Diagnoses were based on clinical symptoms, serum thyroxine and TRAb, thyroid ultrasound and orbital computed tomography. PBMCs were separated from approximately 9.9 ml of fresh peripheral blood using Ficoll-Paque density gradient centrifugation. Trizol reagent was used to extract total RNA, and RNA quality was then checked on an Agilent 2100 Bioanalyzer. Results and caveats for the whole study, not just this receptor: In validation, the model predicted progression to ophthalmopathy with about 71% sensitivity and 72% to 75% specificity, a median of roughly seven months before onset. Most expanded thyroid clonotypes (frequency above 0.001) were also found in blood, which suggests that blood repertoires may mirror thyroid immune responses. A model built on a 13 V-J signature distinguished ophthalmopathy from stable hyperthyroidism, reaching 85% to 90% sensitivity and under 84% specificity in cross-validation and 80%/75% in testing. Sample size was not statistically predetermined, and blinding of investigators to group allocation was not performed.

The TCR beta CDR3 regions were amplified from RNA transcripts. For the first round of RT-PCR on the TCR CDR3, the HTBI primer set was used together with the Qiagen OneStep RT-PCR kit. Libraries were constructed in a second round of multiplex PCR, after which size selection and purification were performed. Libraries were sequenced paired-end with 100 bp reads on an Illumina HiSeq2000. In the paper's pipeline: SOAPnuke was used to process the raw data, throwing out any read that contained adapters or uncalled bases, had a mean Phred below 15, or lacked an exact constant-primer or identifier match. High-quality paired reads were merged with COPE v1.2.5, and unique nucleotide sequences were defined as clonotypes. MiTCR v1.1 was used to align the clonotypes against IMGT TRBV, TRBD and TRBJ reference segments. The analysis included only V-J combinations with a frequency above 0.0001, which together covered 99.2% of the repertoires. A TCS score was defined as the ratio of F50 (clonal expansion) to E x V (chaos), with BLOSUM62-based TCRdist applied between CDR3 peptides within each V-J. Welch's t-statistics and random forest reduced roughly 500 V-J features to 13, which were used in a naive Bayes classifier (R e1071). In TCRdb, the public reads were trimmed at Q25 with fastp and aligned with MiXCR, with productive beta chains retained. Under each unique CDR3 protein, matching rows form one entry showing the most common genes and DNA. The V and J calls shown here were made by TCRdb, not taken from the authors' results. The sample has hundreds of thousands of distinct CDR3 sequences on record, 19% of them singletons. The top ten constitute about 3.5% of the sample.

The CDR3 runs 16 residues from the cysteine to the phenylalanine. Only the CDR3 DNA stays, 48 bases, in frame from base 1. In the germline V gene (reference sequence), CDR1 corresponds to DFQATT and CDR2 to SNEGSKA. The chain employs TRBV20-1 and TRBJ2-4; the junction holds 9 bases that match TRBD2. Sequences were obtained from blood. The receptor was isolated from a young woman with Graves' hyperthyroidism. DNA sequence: TGCAGTGCTCCCGGGTCAGCGGGGGGCGTCAAAAACATTAAGTACTTC. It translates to CSAPGSAGGVKNIKYF.